Shown below are 32 T cell receptor beta chains from a single sample sequenced in a study of blood T cell repertoires in COVID-19. Clones were read by immunoSEQ multiplex PCR, and TCRdb kept only the in-frame ones, dropping some. The sample includes 220,000 or so clones, approximately 82% seen only once; the top ten take under 2%. Sequenced input: peripheral blood. These receptors were taken from a woman of 80 years or more with acute or convalescent COVID-19.

The chain employs TRBV7-7 and TRBJ2-5; perhaps TRBD2 as D (6 bases). The CDR3 covers 19 residues. V was clipped by 2 bases and J by 3 bases, with 25 bases between them. Germline-derived CDR1 and CDR2 are SSHAT and FNYEAQ (reference sequence). The chain's CDR3 is CASSLYAGKAKGLKETQYF. As DNA, the CDR3 is TGTGCCAGCAGCTTATACGCGGGGAAGGCAAAGGGTTTGAAAGAGACCCAGTACTTC.

This chain joins TRBV19 and TRBJ1-5; D is undetermined. V lost 3 bases to trimming and J lost 2 bases, with 11 bases between them. Germline assignment: CDR1 LNHDA and CDR2 SQIVND (reference sequence). The length of the CDR3 is 15 residues. The CDR3 loop is CASSIALGGNQPQHF. The CDR3 DNA sequence: TGTGCCAGTAGTATTGCCCTGGGAGGCAATCAGCCCCAGCATTTT.

The rearrangement links TRBV15 to TRBJ2-2; D is ambiguous. V lost 0 bases and J 2 bases, leaving 4 bases between the germline ends. CDR3 length: 14 amino acids. Germline V gene data show CDR1 as LNHNV and CDR2 as YYDKDF (reference sequence). CDR3 in DNA: TGTGCCACCAGCAGAGACCAAAACACCGGGGAGCTGTTTTTT. Amino acid sequence: CATSRDQNTGELFF.

The J gene is TRBJ1-2, the V gene TRBV6-5; the match to TRBD1 covers 9 bases. After removal of 6 bases from V and 4 bases from J, the junction contained 9 bases not matched to a gene. The CDR3 contains 15 residues. CDR1 and CDR2 (germline): MNHEY, SVGAGI. CDR3 region: CASSLGQGLGYGYTF. CDR3 nucleotide sequence: TGTGCCAGCAGCCTCGGACAGGGGTTGGGCTATGGCTACACCTTC.

The rearrangement joins TRBV5-1 to TRBJ2-7; TRBD2 matches at 8 bases. This CDR3 region has 14 residues. After removal of 4 bases from V and 2 bases from J, the junction contained 5 bases not matched to a gene. In germline, CDR1 is SGHRS, CDR2 YFSETQ. CDR3 DNA: TGCGCCAGCAGCCGGGCGGGAGGAACCTACGAGCAGTACTTC. Protein sequence: CASSRAGGTYEQYF.

This clone showed up just a few times. V usage is TRBV20-1 and J usage is TRBJ2-3; 9 positions match TRBD2. The CDR3 sequence is 15 residues long. With 3 bases clipped from V and 3 bases from J, the junction kept 7 bases outside the gene matches. Germline V gene lookup returns CDR1 DFQATT and CDR2 SNEGSKA (reference sequence). The CDR3 sequence: CSASLRGGRTDTQYF. DNA for the CDR3: TGCAGTGCTAGTTTGCGGGGGGGCAGAACAGATACGCAGTATTTT.

The chain uses TRBV6-5 and TRBJ2-1; maybe TRBD2 (6 bases). Germline V gene lookup returns CDR1 MNHEY and CDR2 SVGAGI. CDR3 length: 13 residues. V was cut by 6 bases and J by 6 bases, with 12 bases left in between. The CDR3 spells CASSSSRGNEQFF. CDR3 coding DNA: TGTGCCAGCAGCTCATCGCGGGGCAATGAGCAGTTCTTC.

The chain carries TRBV7-3 and TRBJ1-2; D not certain. Germline V gene lookup returns CDR1 SGHTA and CDR2 FQGTGA. The CDR3 runs 15 residues. Deletions cut 0 bases from V and 2 bases from J, with 10 bases between. CDR3 nucleotide sequence: TGTGCCAGCAGCTTAACCCGCGGGGTGAACTATGGCTACACCTTC. This translates into CASSLTRGVNYGYTF. Variable domain in full (rest from reference TRBV7-3 and TRBJ1-2): GAGVSQTPSNKVTEKGKYVELRCDPISGHTALYWYRQSLGQGPEFLIYFQGTGAADDSGLPNDRFFAVRPEGSVSTLKIQRTERGDSAVYLCASSLTRGVNYGYTFGSGTRLTVV.

For this clone: Other DNA sequences in this sample translate to the same CDR3. The rearrangement links TRBV19 to TRBJ2-7, with 9 bases fitting TRBD2. The CDR3 sequence is 15 residues long. Unmatched junction bases numbered 6, after V lost 6 bases and J lost 0 bases. Germline V CDR1 and CDR2: LNHDA, SQIVND (reference sequence). The CDR3 sequence: CASSTTSGSSYEQYF. For the CDR3, the DNA is TGTGCCAGTAGCACGACTAGCGGCAGCTCCTACGAGCAGTACTTC.

A single count supports this clone. The chain uses TRBV11-2 and TRBJ2-7, with 8 positions matching TRBD1. The CDR3 runs 15 residues. The germline V gene has CDR1 SGHAT and CDR2 FQNNGV. After removal of 5 bases from V and 7 bases from J, the junction contained 13 bases not matched to a gene. The CDR3 DNA is TGTGCCAGCAGCACTCGACAGGGGCCTGCTGGGGAGCAGTACTTC. Protein: CASSTRQGPAGEQYF.

This sequence joins TRBV11-3 and TRBJ2-5, with 12 bases lining up with TRBD2. Germline V gene data show CDR1 as SGHNT and CDR2 as YENEEA. The CDR3 sequence is 18 residues long. Trimming took 0 bases from V and 0 from J; bases not matched to a gene: 5. In nucleotides, the CDR3 is TGTGCCAGCAGCTTAGACGTCAGGACTAGCGGGAACCAAGAGACCCAGTACTTC. Translation gives CASSLDVRTSGNQETQYF.

V and J are TRBV7-8 and TRBJ2-2; D unresolved. Looked up from germline, CDR1 is SGHVS and CDR2 is FQNEAQ. Trimming removed 5 bases at V and 2 bases at J, with 12 bases between. The CDR3 contains 15 residues. CDR3 DNA sequence: TGTGCCAGCAGCAAGGCGACAAGAAACACCGGGGAGCTGTTTTTT. It is translated as CASSKATRNTGELFF.

This rearrangement joins TRBV5-8 to TRBJ2-5; D perhaps matches TRBD2 (5 bases). Trimming stripped 5 bases from V and 4 bases from J, with 12 bases between. The CDR3 has 13 residues. CDR1 SGHTS and CDR2 YDEGEE come from the germline V gene. The chain's CDR3 is CASRLQGGETQYF. CDR3 DNA: TGTGCCAGCAGACTTCAAGGAGGAGAGACCCAGTACTTC.

V is TRBV6-2 or TRBV6-3 and J is TRBJ2-5, with D perhaps TRBD2 (6 bases). Trimming pared 4 bases from V and 2 bases from J, leaving 11 bases between. CDR1 is MNHEY, CDR2 SVGEGT, per germline. The CDR3 is made up of 14 amino acids. CDR3 DNA sequence: TGTGCCAGCAGTTCGCCGGGACTGCAAGAGACCCAGTACTTC. This translates into CASSSPGLQETQYF.

The chain couples TRBV5-1 to TRBJ2-1; 8 nucleotides align to TRBD2. The CDR3 runs 17 residues. CDR1 SGHRS and CDR2 YFSETQ come from the germline V gene. The V segment lost 5 bases and the J segment 0 bases; nucleotides outside the gene matches: 10. The CDR3 protein is CASRPYSGVSSYNEQFF. For the CDR3, the DNA is TGCGCCAGCAGACCCTATAGCGGGGTGAGCTCCTACAATGAGCAGTTCTTC.

The V call is TRBV3-1 (or the pseudogene TRBV3-2), the J call TRBJ2-3, with TRBD2 matching over 9 bases. Looked up from germline, CDR1 is LGHDT and CDR2 is YNNKEL (reference sequence). The CDR3 loop spans 15 amino acids. V dropped 4 bases and J dropped 2; count of bases not matched to a gene: 4. CDR3 sequence (DNA): TGTGCCAGCAGCCGCGGGGGGGGCGACACAGATACGCAGTATTTT. It yields the protein CASSRGGGDTDTQYF.

V usage is TRBV6-6 and J usage is TRBJ2-5; TRBD2 might be the D (6 bases). Trimming removed 2 bases from V and 2 bases from J, with 15 bases in between. This CDR3 region has 16 residues. CDR1 and CDR2 (germline): MNHNY, SVGAGI (reference sequence). The CDR3 nucleotides read TGTGCCAGCAGTTACCGTCCGGCTAGCGCACAAGAGACCCAGTACTTC. As protein: CASSYRPASAQETQYF.

The chain joins TRBV4-2 to TRBJ2-1; TRBD1 matches at 9 bases. The V and J ends lost 0 bases and 8 bases, in that order; junction bases with no gene match: 8. Germline CDR1 LGHNA, CDR2 YNFKEQ. The CDR3 consists of 16 residues. In nucleotides, the CDR3 is TGTGCCAGCAGCCAAGACCCGGGACAGGGTGGGCATGAGCAGTTCTTC. Its translation is CASSQDPGQGGHEQFF.

This chain joins TRBV5-6 and TRBJ2-3, with unresolved D. V lost 2 bases, J lost 2 bases, and 9 bases lay in between. The CDR3 contains 14 residues. The germline gives CDR1 SGHDT, CDR2 YYEEEE. This chain's CDR3 is CASSFSRFTDTQYF. The CDR3 coding sequence is TGTGCCAGCAGCTTCTCCAGGTTCACAGATACGCAGTATTTT.

The rearrangement uses TRBV27 and TRBJ1-1; TRBD1 matches at 7 bases. The CDR3 loop spans 14 amino acids. The J segment lost 5 bases and the V segment lost 0 bases, leaving 3 bases of the junction unmatched. In germline, CDR1 is MNHEY, CDR2 SMNVEV (reference sequence). The CDR3 reads CASSLSLTGTEAFF. The CDR3 DNA reads as TGTGCCAGCAGTTTATCGCTGACAGGGACTGAAGCTTTCTTT.

There are a few counts of this clone. V gene TRBV7-9 combines with J gene TRBJ1-4; possibly TRBD1 for D (6 bases). Per germline, CDR1 SEHNR and CDR2 FQNEAQ (reference sequence). This CDR3 comprises 16 residues. Between the trimmed V and J ends, which lost 1 base and 7 bases, there was a span of 16 bases. The DNA of the CDR3 is TGTGCCAGCAGCTTAGGAGCGGGGGGCCGGGGTGAAAAACTGTTTTTT. This sequence encodes CASSLGAGGRGEKLFF. Combining the CDR3 with reference TRBV7-9 and TRBJ1-4 gives the whole variable domain DTGVSQNPRHKITKRGQNVTFRCDPISEHNRLYWYRQTLGQGPEFLTYFQNEAQLEKSRLLSDRFSAERPKGSFSTLEIQRTEQGDSAMYLCASSLGAGGRGEKLFFGSGTQLSVL.

The chain combines TRBV2 with TRBJ2-2; 9 bases are a match to TRBD2. Trimming took 3 bases from V and 7 from J; bases not matched to a gene: 6. Germline CDR1 SNHLY, CDR2 FYNNEI. This CDR3 is built from 15 residues. DNA for the CDR3: TGTGCCAGCAGTGAGAGCCAGACTAGCGGCGGGGAGCTGTTTTTT. Amino acids: CASSESQTSGGELFF.

The chain combines TRBV18 with TRBJ1-1; D ambiguous. CDR3 size: 13 residues. Germline values: CDR1 KGHSH, CDR2 LQKENI. Trimming left V 8 bases short and J 3 bases short, with 13 bases between. The CDR3 DNA is TGTGCCAGCCGGGATCAAAGTGACACTGAAGCTTTCTTT. Translating it yields CASRDQSDTEAFF.

This rearrangement joins TRBV6-5 to TRBJ1-1, with 9 bases identical to TRBD1. The CDR3 has 15 amino acids. Germline V gives CDR1 MNHEY, CDR2 SVGAGI. V gave up 5 bases and J gave up 0 bases; unmatched junction bases: 4. CDR3 sequence reads: CASSKDRGLNTEAFF. The CDR3 nucleotides are TGTGCCAGCAGTAAGGACAGGGGTTTGAACACTGAAGCTTTCTTT.

This clone came up a few times. The chain combines TRBV7-8 with TRBJ1-2, with D perhaps TRBD1 (6 bases). The germline V gene has CDR1 SGHVS and CDR2 FQNEAQ. The V end lost 2 bases, the J end lost 8 bases, and 12 bases lay between the germline ends. CDR3 size: 13 residues. CDR3 loop: CASSLYRDTGYTF. The CDR3 bases are TGTGCCAGCAGCTTATACAGGGATACGGGCTACACCTTC. Using reference TRBV7-8 and TRBJ1-2 for the parts outside the CDR3, the full variable domain is GAGVSQSPRYKVAKRGQDVALRCDPISGHVSLFWYQQALGQGPEFLTYFQNEAQLDKSGLPSDRFFAERPEGSVSTLKIQRTQQEDSAVYLCASSLYRDTGYTFGSGTRLTVV.

This clone was counted a single time. The chain is built from TRBV3-1 (or the pseudogene TRBV3-2) and TRBJ2-7, with 8 bases aligning to TRBD1. Germline assignment: CDR1 LGHDT and CDR2 YNNKEL (reference sequence). This CDR3 has 15 residues. V lost 4 bases and J lost 2; bases outside the gene matches: 7. The CDR3 loop is CASSRSTGGPYEQYF. As DNA, the CDR3 is TGTGCCAGCAGCCGGAGCACAGGGGGTCCCTACGAGCAGTACTTC.

This clone occurred a few times. This chain connects TRBV5-8 to TRBJ1-2; possibly TRBD1 for D (5 bases). The germline CDR1 and CDR2 sequences are SGHTS and YDEGEE. With 2 bases removed from V and 2 bases from J, the gap between germline ends came to 10 bases. The CDR3 spans 14 residues. The CDR3, as DNA: TGTGCCAGCAGCTTCCCGACAGAAAACTATGGCTACACCTTC. It translates to CASSFPTENYGYTF.

This clone was seen more than once but under ten times. The chain carries TRBV13 and TRBJ2-6; D gene uncertain. V gave up 6 bases and J gave up 4 bases, with 10 bases separating them. Germline CDR1 PRHDT, CDR2 FYEKMQ (reference sequence). CDR3 size: 14 residues. The DNA for the CDR3 is TGTGCCAGCAGGTCAGTGCGGGGGGCCAACGTCCTGACTTTC. This codes for CASRSVRGANVLTF.

V gene TRBV5-1 combines with J gene TRBJ2-2; 11 nucleotides agree with TRBD1. V shed 7 bases and J 6 bases; nucleotides not matched to a gene: 5. The germline V gene has CDR1 SGHRS and CDR2 YFSETQ. This CDR3 comprises 14 residues. The CDR3 DNA is TGCGCCAGCGTACCGGGACAGGGGGCCGGGGAGCTGTTTTTT. Amino acid sequence: CASVPGQGAGELFF.

The V and J genes are TRBV3-1 (or the pseudogene TRBV3-2) and TRBJ2-2, with 9 positions matching TRBD2. This CDR3 spans 17 amino acids. From germline, CDR1 is LGHDT and CDR2 YNNKEL (reference sequence). V dropped 4 bases and J dropped 4; count of bases not matched to a gene: 10. Here the CDR3 DNA reads TGTGCCAGCAGCCTGCCCCCGCGGGAGGGCTGCACCGGGGAGCTGTTTTTT. Translation gives CASSLPPREGCTGELFF.

This sequence joins TRBV24-1 and TRBJ1-1, with a possible D match to TRBD1 (5 bases). The V gene's germline CDR1 is KGHDR and CDR2 SFDVKD. V shed 4 bases and J shed 9 bases, with 14 bases lying between them. The CDR3 length is 13 residues. DNA of the CDR3: TGTGCCACCAGTGACCGGGACCGGGAGAAAGCTTTCTTT. Translated: CATSDRDREKAFF.

J is TRBJ2-1 and V is TRBV5-6; weak D call: TRBD2 (5 bases). Germline CDR1 SGHDT, CDR2 YYEEEE. The CDR3 loop spans 13 amino acids. V was clipped by 4 bases and J by 6 bases, with 11 bases between them. The CDR3 region is CASSERWANEQFF. The CDR3 DNA reads TGTGCCAGCAGCGAGCGGTGGGCCAATGAGCAGTTCTTC.